The rows below give T cell receptor beta chains drawn from one sample of a study of blood T cell repertoires in COVID-19. Profiling relied on immunoSEQ multiplex PCR, and the TCRdb table lists in-frame clones only, not all of them. The data show approximately 300,000 clones, with about nine tenths seen just once and roughly 7.3% held by the top ten. Sequenced material: peripheral blood. These receptors all come from a woman aged 30 to 39 with COVID-19, enrolled during active disease. Each CDR3 is given with its conserved first and last residue. Fields, in order: V gene, clone size, J gene, D gene, CDR3 DNA, CDR3 protein. The D gene is left open where the match is weak. Size values are once, few and many counts, or a class for expanded clones, and some rows have none.

V: TRBV5-1; size: .; J: TRBJ2-1; D: .; DNA: TGCGCCAGCAGCTTGTGGGGCGGATCCACCGTTAACAATGAGCAGTTCTTC; CDR3: CASSLWGGSTVNNEQFF
V: TRBV4-1; size: .; J: TRBJ1-2; D: .; DNA: TGCGCCAGCAGCCAGGCAGGGGACTATGGCTACACCTTC; CDR3: CASSQAGDYGYTF
V: TRBV19; size: .; J: TRBJ1-1; D: .; DNA: TGTGCCAGTAGTACCGATACAGGGAACACTGAAGCTTTCTTT; CDR3: CASSTDTGNTEAFF
V: TRBV21-1; size: once; J: TRBJ2-7; D: .; DNA: TGTGCCAGCAGCAACCGGGCAGGGTCTTACGAGCAGTACTTC; CDR3: CASSNRAGSYEQYF
V: TRBV3-1/TRBV3-2; size: .; J: TRBJ1-1; D: .; DNA: TGTGCCAGCAGCCAAGAGCTTGGTAGTGCCACTGAAGCTTTCTTT; CDR3: CASSQELGSATEAFF
V: TRBV10-3; size: once; J: TRBJ1-3; D: .; DNA: TGTGCCATCAGTGGGAGGGTCACGGCTGGAAACACCATATATTTT; CDR3: CAISGRVTAGNTIYF
V: TRBV5-1; size: .; J: TRBJ1-6; D: TRBD1; DNA: TGCGCCAGCAGCTTAATCGGGACAGCTCATAATTCACCCCTCCACTTT; CDR3: CASSLIGTAHNSPLHF
V: TRBV7-3; size: once; J: TRBJ2-3; D: TRBD2; DNA: TGTGCCAGCAGCCGTAGCGGGGGAAGCACAGATACGCAGTATTTT; CDR3: CASSRSGGSTDTQYF
V: TRBV7-9; size: .; J: TRBJ1-2; D: TRBD1; DNA: TGTGCCAGCAGCCAGGACAGGGTAAATGGCTACACCTTC; CDR3: CASSQDRVNGYTF
V: TRBV19; size: .; J: TRBJ2-7; D: TRBD2; DNA: TGTGCCAGTAGTTTCGCTAGCGGAAACTACGAGCAGTACTTC; CDR3: CASSFASGNYEQYF
V: TRBV9; size: .; J: TRBJ2-5; D: .; DNA: TGTGCCAGCAGCCCCCTAGCCGCTGGAGGAGAGACCCAGTACTTC; CDR3: CASSPLAAGGETQYF
V: TRBV10-2; size: few; J: TRBJ1-5; D: .; DNA: TGCGCCAGCAGTGAGGGGCAGAACAATCAGCCCCAGCATTTT; CDR3: CASSEGQNNQPQHF
V: TRBV5-1; size: once; J: TRBJ1-2; D: .; DNA: TGCGCCAGCAGCTCTACGACAGCTAACTATGGCTACACCTTC; CDR3: CASSSTTANYGYTF
V: TRBV7-2; size: .; J: TRBJ1-1; D: .; DNA: TGTGCCAGCAGCCTACAGGGCAGGGGGAACACTGAAGCTTTCTTT; CDR3: CASSLQGRGNTEAFF
V: TRBV7-2; size: .; J: TRBJ1-2; D: .; DNA: TGTGCCAGCAGCTTGGGGAACCGGGGTAACTATGGCTACACCTTC; CDR3: CASSLGNRGNYGYTF
V: TRBV24-1; size: .; J: TRBJ2-4; D: .; DNA: TGTGCCACCAGTGATTCCCGCAGGGTACCCAAAAACATTCAGTACTTC; CDR3: CATSDSRRVPKNIQYF
V: TRBV19; size: .; J: TRBJ2-5; D: .; DNA: TGTGCCAGCTCGGCGGTTCGGGAGACCCAGTACTTC; CDR3: CASSAVRETQYF
V: TRBV6-4; size: .; J: TRBJ2-3; D: TRBD1; DNA: TGTGCCAGCAGCCCGACGGCAGGGGGCGGTGGTACGCAGTATTTT; CDR3: CASSPTAGGGGTQYF
V: TRBV6-5; size: .; J: TRBJ1-5; D: TRBD1; DNA: TGTGCCAGCGGATTGACAGGGGGCAATCAGCCCCAGCATTTT; CDR3: CASGLTGGNQPQHF
V: TRBV7-9; size: .; J: TRBJ2-2; D: TRBD2; DNA: TGTGCCAGCAGCCCCACCGGGACTAGCCTGAGGGGAACCGGGGAGCTGTTTTTT; CDR3: CASSPTGTSLRGTGELFF
V: TRBV29-1; size: .; J: TRBJ1-1; D: .; DNA: TGCAGCGTTGATCGGGGAGGGAACACTGAAGCTTTCTTT; CDR3: CSVDRGGNTEAFF
V: TRBV12-5; size: .; J: TRBJ1-2; D: TRBD1; DNA: TGTGCTAGTGGTACGGGACAGGGAACCTATGGCTACACCTTC; CDR3: CASGTGQGTYGYTF
V: TRBV10-3; size: .; J: TRBJ2-7; D: .; DNA: TGTGCCATCAGCGGAGGGAAGGATGGCGAGCAGTACTTC; CDR3: CAISGGKDGEQYF
V: TRBV7-3; size: .; J: TRBJ1-1; D: .; DNA: TGTGCCAGCAGCGTAAAGCGTAACACTGAAGCTTTCTTT; CDR3: CASSVKRNTEAFF
V: TRBV5-5; size: .; J: TRBJ2-6; D: .; DNA: TGTGCCAGCAGCTTATCAGGGGACCGAGCTGGGGCCAACGTCCTGACTTTC; CDR3: CASSLSGDRAGANVLTF
V: TRBV11-2; size: once; J: TRBJ2-7; D: TRBD2; DNA: TGTGCCAGCAGCTCCTCGACTAGCGGCTACGAGCAGTACTTC; CDR3: CASSSSTSGYEQYF
V: TRBV29-1; size: .; J: TRBJ2-7; D: TRBD1; DNA: TGCAGCGTTGAAACAGGAATCAGGGGGCCCTACGAGCAGTACTTC; CDR3: CSVETGIRGPYEQYF
V: TRBV19; size: .; J: TRBJ1-6; D: .; DNA: TGTGCCAGTAGTATAACGGGGTATAATTCACCCCTCCACTTT; CDR3: CASSITGYNSPLHF
V: TRBV5-1; size: .; J: TRBJ2-1; D: .; DNA: TGCGCCAGCAGCTTGGTTGTGACAGCAAACAATGAGCAGTTCTTC; CDR3: CASSLVVTANNEQFF